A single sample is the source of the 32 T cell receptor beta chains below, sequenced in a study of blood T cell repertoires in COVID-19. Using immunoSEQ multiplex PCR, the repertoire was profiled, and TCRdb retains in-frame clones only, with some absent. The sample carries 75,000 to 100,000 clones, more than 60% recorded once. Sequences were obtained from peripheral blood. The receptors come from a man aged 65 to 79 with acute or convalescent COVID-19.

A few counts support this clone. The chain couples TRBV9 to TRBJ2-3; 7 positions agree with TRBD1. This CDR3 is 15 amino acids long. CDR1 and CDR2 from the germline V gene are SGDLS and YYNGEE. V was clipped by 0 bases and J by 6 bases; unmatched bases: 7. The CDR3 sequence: CASSVEGSRGDTQYF. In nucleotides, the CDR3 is TGTGCCAGCAGCGTAGAGGGCTCCAGGGGGGATACGCAGTATTTT.

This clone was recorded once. The CDR3 protein is CASRSTGWTEAFF. The CDR3 DNA reads as TGTGCCAGCAGATCAACAGGGTGGACTGAAGCTTTCTTT. The gene calls are TRBV12-3 or TRBV12-4 and TRBJ1-1, with a weak D call TRBD1 (6 bases). The CDR3 is 13 residues long. Trimming left V 6 bases short and J 5 bases short, with 13 bases between.

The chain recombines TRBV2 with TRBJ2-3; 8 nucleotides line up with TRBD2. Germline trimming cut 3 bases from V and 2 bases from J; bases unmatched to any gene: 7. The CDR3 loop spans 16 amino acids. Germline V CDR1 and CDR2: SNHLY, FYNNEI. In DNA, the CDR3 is TGTGCCAGCAGTGAGGTACTAGCGGAGATCACAGATACGCAGTATTTT. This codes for CASSEVLAEITDTQYF.

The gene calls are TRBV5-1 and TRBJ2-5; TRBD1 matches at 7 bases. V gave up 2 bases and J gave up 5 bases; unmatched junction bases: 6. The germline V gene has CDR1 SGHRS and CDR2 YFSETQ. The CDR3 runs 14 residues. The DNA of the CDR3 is TGCGCCAGCAGCTTCACAGGGGCGTGGGAGACCCAGTACTTC. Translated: CASSFTGAWETQYF.

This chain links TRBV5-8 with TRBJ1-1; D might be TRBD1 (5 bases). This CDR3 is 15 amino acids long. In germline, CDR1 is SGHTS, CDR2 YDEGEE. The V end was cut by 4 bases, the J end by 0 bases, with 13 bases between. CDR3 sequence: CASSGGVRMNTEAFF. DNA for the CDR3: TGTGCCAGCAGCGGGGGGGTAAGGATGAACACTGAAGCTTTCTTT.

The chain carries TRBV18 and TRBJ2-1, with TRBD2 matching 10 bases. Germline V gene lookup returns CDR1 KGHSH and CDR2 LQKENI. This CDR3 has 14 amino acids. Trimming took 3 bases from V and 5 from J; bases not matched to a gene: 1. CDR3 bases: TGTGCCAGCTCACCGAGCGGGGGGGACAATGAGCAGTTCTTC. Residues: CASSPSGGDNEQFF.

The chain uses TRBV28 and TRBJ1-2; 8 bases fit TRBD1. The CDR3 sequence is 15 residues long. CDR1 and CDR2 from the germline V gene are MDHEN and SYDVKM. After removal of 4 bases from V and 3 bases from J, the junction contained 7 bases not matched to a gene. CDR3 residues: CASSSQRTGYYGYTF. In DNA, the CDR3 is TGTGCCAGCAGTTCACAAAGGACAGGGTACTATGGCTACACCTTC.

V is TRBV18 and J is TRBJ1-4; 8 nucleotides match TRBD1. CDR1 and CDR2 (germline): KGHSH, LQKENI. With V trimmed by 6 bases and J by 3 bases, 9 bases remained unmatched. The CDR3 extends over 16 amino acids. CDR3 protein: CASSRYDRGANEKLFF. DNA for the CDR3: TGTGCCAGCTCCCGTTACGACAGGGGCGCTAATGAAAAACTGTTTTTT. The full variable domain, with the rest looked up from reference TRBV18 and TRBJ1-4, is NAGVMQNPRHLVRRRGQEARLRCSPMKGHSHVYWYRQLPEEGLKFMVYLQKENIIDESGMPKERFSAEFPKEGPSILRIQQVVRGDSAAYFCASSRYDRGANEKLFFGSGTQLSVL.

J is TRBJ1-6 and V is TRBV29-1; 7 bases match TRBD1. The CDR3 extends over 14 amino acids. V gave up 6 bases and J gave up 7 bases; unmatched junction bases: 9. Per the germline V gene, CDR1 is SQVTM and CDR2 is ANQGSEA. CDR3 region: CSVAVGTVNSPLHF. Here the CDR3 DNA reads TGCAGCGTCGCGGTGGGGACAGTGAATTCACCCCTCCACTTT.

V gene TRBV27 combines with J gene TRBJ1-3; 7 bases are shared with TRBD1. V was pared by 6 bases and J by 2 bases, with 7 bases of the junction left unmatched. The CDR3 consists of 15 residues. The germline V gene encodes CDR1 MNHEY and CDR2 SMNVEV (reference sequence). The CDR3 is CASRTQGTTGNTIYF. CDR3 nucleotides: TGTGCCAGCAGGACACAGGGGACAACTGGAAACACCATATATTTT.

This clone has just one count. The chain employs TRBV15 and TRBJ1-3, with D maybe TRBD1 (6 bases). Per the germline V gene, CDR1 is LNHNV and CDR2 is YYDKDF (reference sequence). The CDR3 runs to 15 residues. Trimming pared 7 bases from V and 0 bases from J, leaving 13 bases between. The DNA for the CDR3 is TGTGCCACCAAGGCGGGGGCCGCCTCTGGAAACACCATATATTTT. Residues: CATKAGAASGNTIYF.

The DNA for the CDR3 is TGTGCTAGTGGCCTTGGGACAGGGTCACCCTTTTTCAGCTATGAGCAGTTCTTC. This encodes CASGLGTGSPFFSYEQFF. The rearrangement joins TRBV12-5 to TRBJ2-1; TRBD1 matches 9 bases. The CDR3 has 18 amino acids. J was trimmed by 8 bases and V by 6 bases; bases with no gene match: 20. Germline values: CDR1 LGHNT, CDR2 FRNRAP.

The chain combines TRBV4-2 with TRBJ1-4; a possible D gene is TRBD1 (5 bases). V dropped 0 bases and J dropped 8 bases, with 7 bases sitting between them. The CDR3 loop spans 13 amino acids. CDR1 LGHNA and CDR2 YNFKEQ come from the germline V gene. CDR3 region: CASSQDRGEKLFF. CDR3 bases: TGTGCCAGCAGCCAAGATCGGGGGGAAAAACTGTTTTTT.

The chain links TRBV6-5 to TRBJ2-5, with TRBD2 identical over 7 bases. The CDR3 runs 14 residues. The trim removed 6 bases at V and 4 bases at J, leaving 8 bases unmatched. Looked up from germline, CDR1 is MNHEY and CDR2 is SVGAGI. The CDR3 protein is CASRMRGGTETQYF. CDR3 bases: TGTGCCAGCAGAATGAGGGGAGGGACAGAGACCCAGTACTTC.

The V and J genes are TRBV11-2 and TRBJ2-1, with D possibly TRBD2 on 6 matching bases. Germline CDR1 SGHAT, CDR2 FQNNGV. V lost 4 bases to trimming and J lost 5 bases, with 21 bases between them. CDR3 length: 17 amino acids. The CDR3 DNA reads TGTGCCAGCAGCTCGAGGAGGGGAGCGGCTAGCCACAATGAGCAGTTCTTC. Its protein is CASSSRRGAASHNEQFF. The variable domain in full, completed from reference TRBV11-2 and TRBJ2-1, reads EAGVAQSPRYKIIEKRQSVAFWCNPISGHATLYWYQQILGQGPKLLIQFQNNGVVDDSQLPKDRFSAERLKGVDSTLKIQPAKLEDSAVYLCASSSRRGAASHNEQFFGPGTRLTVL.

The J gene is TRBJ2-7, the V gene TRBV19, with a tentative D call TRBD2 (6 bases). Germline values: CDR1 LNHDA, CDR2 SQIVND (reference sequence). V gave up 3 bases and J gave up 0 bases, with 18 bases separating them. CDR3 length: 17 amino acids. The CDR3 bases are TGTGCCAGTAGTATTTCGGCGGGGAGTGGCAGCTCCTACGAGCAGTACTTC. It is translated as CASSISAGSGSSYEQYF.

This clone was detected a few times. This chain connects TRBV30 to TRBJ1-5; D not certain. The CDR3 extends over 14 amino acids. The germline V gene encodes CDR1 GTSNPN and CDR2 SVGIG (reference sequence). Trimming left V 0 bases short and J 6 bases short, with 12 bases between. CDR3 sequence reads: CAWSVGGRSQPQHF. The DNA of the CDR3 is TGTGCCTGGAGTGTAGGAGGAAGAAGTCAGCCCCAGCATTTT.

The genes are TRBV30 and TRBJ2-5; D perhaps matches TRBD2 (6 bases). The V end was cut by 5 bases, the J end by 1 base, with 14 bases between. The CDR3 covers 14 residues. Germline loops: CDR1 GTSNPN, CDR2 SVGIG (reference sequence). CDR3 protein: CAWEEGGSQETQYF. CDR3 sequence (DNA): TGTGCCTGGGAAGAGGGAGGTAGCCAAGAGACCCAGTACTTC.

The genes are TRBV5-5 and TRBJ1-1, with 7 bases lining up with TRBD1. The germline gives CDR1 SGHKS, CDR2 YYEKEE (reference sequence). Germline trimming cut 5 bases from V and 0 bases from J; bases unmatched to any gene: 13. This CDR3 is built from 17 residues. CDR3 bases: TGTGCCAGCAGACGACAAGGGACAGCGAACATGAACACTGAAGCTTTCTTT. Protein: CASRRQGTANMNTEAFF.

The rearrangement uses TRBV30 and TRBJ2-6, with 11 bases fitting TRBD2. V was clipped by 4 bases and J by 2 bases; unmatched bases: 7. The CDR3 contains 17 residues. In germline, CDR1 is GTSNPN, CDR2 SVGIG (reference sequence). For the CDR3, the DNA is TGTGCCTGGAAAAGGGAACTAGCGGGAGCTGGGGCCAACGTCCTGACTTTC. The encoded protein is CAWKRELAGAGANVLTF. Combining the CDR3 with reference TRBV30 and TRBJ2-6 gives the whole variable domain SQTIHQWPATLVQPVGSPLSLECTVEGTSNPNLYWYRQAAGRGLQLLFYSVGIGQISSEVPQNLSASRPQDRQFILSSKKLLLSDSGFYLCAWKRELAGAGANVLTFGAGSRLTVL.

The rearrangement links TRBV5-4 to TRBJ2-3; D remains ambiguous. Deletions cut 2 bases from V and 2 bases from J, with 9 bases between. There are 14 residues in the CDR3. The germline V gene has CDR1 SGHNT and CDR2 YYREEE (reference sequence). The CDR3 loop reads CASSLIGDTDTQYF. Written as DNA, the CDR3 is TGTGCCAGCAGCTTAATCGGAGACACAGATACGCAGTATTTT. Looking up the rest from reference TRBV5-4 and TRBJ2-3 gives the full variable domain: ETGVTQSPTHLIKTRGQQVTLRCSSQSGHNTVSWYQQALGQGPQFIFQYYREEENGRGNFPPRFSGLQFPNYSSELNVNALELDDSALYLCASSLIGDTDTQYFGPGTRLTVL.

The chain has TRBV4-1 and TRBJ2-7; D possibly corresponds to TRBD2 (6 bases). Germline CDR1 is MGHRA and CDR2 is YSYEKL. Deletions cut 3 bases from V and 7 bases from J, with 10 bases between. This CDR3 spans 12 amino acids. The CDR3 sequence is CASSHVAGEQYF. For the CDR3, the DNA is TGCGCCAGCAGCCATGTTGCGGGGGAGCAGTACTTC.

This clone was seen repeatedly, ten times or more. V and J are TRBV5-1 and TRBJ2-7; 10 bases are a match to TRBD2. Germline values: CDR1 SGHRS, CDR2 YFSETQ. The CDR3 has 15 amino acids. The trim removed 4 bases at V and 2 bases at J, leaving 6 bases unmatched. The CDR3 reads CASSGGTSEAYEQYF. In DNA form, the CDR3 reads TGCGCCAGCAGCGGAGGGACTAGCGAGGCCTACGAGCAGTACTTC.

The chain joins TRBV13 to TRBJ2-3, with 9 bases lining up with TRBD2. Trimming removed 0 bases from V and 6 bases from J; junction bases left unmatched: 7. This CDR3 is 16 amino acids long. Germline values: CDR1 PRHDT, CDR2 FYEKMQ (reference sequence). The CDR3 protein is CASSLGLREGPDTQYF. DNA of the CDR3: TGTGCCAGCAGCTTAGGCCTGCGGGAGGGCCCCGATACGCAGTATTTT.

The CDR3 loop is CAISDLGAGGEQYF. The CDR3 region has the DNA TGTGCCATCAGTGACCTCGGAGCGGGGGGCGAGCAGTACTTC. The chain has TRBV10-3 and TRBJ2-7; 9 bases map to TRBD2. This CDR3 spans 14 amino acids. V was pared by 3 bases and J by 6 bases, with 6 bases of the junction left unmatched. In germline, CDR1 is ENHRY, CDR2 SYGVKD.

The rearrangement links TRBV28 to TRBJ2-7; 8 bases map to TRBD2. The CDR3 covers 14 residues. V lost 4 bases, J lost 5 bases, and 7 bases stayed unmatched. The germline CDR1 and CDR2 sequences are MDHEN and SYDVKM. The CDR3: CASSSRAGGDEQYF. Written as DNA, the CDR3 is TGTGCCAGCAGTTCCCGGGCCGGGGGGGACGAGCAGTACTTC.

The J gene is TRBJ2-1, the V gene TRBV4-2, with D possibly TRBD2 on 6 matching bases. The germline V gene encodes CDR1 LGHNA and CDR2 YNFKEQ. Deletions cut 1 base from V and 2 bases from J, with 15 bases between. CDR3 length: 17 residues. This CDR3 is CASSQAYSPGAYNEQFF. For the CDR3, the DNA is TGTGCCAGCAGCCAAGCCTATTCACCGGGAGCCTACAATGAGCAGTTCTTC.

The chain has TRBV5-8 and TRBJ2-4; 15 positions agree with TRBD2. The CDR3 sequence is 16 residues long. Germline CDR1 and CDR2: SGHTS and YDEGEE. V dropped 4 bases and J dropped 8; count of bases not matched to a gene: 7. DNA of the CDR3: TGTGCCAGCAGCCACGGGACTAGCGGGAGGTTCGACATTCAGTACTTC. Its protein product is CASSHGTSGRFDIQYF.

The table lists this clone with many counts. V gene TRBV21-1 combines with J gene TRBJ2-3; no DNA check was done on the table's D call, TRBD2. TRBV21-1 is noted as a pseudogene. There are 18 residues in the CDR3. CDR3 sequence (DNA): TGTGCCAGCAGCCGGGCCCGGCTAGCGGGAGTATGTCCAGATACGCAGTATTTT. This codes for CASSRARLAGVCPDTQYF.

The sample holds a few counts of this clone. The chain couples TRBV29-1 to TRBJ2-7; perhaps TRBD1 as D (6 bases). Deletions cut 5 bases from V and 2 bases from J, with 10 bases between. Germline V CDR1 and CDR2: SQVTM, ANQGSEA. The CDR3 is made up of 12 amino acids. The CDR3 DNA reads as TGCAGCGTTTCAACAGGGACCTACGAGCAGTACTTC. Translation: CSVSTGTYEQYF.

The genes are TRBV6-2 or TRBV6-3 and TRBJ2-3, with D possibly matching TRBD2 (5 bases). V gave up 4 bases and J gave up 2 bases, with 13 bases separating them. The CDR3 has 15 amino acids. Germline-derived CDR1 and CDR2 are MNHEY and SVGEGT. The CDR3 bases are TGTGCCAGCAGTTCGCCCTCGGAGGTCACAGATACGCAGTATTTT. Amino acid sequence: CASSSPSEVTDTQYF.

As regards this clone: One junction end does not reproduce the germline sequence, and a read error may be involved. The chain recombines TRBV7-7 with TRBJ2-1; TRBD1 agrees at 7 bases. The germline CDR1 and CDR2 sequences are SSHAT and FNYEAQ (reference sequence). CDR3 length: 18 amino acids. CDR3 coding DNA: TGTGCTAGCAGCTTAGGGCCAAGCAGGACAGGCCTCTACAATGAGCAGTTCTTC. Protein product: CASSLGPSRTGLYNEQFF.